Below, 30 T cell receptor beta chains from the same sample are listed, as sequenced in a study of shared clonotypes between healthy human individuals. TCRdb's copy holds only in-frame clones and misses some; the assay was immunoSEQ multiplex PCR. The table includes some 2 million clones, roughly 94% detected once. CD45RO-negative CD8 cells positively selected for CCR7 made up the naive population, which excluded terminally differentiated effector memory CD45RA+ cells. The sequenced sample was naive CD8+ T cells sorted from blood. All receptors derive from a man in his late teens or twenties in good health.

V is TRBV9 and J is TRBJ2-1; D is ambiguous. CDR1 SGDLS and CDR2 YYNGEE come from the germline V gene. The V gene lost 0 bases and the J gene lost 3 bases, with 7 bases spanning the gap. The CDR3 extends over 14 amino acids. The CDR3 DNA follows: TGTGCCAGCAGCGTAGCCCTCAGCTACAATGAGCAGTTCTTC. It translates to CASSVALSYNEQFF.

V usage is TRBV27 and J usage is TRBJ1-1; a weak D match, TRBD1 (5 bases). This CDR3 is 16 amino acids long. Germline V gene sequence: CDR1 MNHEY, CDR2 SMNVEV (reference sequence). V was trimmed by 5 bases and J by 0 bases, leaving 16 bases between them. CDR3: CASSRGAPWVNTEAFF. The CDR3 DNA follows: TGTGCCAGCAGTCGAGGGGCCCCATGGGTGAACACTGAAGCTTTCTTT.

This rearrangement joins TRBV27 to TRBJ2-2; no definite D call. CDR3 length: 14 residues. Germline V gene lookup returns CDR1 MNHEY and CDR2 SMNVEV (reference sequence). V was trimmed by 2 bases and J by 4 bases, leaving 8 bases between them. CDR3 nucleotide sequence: TGTGCCAGCAGTTTAGCGGTCCCCACCGGGGAGCTGTTTTTT. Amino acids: CASSLAVPTGELFF.

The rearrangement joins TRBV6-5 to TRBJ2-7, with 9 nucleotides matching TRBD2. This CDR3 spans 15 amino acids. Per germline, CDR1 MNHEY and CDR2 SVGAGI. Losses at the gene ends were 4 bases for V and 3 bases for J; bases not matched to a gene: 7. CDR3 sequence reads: CASSSVLAGDYEQYF. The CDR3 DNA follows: TGTGCCAGCAGTTCCGTCTTAGCGGGGGACTACGAGCAGTACTTC.

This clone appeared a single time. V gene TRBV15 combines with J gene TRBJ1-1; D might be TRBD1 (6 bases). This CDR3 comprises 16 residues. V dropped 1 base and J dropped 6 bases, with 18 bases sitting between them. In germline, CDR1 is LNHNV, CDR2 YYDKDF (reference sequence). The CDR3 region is CATSRAGAAGIAEAFF. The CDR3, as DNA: TGTGCCACCAGCAGAGCGGGGGCGGCGGGGATCGCTGAAGCTTTCTTT.

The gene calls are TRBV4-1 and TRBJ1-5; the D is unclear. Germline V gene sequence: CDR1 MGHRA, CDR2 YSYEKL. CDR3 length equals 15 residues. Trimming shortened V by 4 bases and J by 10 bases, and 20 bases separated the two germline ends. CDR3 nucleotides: TGCGCCAGCAGCCTACGTTATGCGGAGGGTGAACCCCAGCATTTT. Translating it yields CASSLRYAEGEPQHF.

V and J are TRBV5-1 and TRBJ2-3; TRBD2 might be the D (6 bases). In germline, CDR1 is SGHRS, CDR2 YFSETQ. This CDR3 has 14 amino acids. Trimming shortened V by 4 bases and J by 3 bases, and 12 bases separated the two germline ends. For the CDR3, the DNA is TGCGCCAGCAGCGGGACTTTTGGGACAGATACGCAGTATTTT. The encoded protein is CASSGTFGTDTQYF.

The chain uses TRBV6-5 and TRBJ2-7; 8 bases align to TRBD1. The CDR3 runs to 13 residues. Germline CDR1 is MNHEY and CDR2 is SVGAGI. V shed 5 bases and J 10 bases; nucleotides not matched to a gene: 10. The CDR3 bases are TGTGCCAGCAGTGCGACAGGGGCCTTTATCCAGTACTTC. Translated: CASSATGAFIQYF.

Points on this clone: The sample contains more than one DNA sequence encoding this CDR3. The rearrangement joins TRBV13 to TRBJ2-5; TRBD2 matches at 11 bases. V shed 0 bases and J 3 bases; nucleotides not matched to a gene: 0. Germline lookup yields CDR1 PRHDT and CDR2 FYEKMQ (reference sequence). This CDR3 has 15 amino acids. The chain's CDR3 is CASSLGLAGEETQYF. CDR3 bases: TGTGCCAGCAGCTTAGGACTAGCGGGAGAAGAGACCCAGTACTTC.

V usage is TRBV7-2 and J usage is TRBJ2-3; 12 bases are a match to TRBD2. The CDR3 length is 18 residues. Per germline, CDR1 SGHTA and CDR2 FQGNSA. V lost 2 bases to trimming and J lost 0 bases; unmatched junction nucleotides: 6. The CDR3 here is CASSLWGLAGSSTDTQYF. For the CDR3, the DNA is TGTGCCAGCAGCTTATGGGGACTAGCGGGCTCTAGCACAGATACGCAGTATTTT.

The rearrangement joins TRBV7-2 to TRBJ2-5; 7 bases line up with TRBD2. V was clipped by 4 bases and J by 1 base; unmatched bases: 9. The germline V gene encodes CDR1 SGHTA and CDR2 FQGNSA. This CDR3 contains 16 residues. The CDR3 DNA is TGTGCCAGCAGCTCAGTGGGGGGGTGGACCCAAGAGACCCAGTACTTC. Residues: CASSSVGGWTQETQYF.

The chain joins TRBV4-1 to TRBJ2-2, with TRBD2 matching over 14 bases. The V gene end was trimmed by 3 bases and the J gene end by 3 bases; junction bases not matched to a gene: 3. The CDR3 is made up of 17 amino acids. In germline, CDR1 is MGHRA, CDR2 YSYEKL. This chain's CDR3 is CASSQGLAGAYTGELFF. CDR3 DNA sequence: TGCGCCAGCAGCCAGGGACTAGCGGGAGCGTACACCGGGGAGCTGTTTTTT.

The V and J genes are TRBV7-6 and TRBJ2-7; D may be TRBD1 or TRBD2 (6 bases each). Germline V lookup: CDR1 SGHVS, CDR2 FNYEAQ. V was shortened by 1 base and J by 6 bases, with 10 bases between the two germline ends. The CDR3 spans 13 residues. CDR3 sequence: CASSLGGAAEQYF. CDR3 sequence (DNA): TGTGCCAGCAGCTTAGGGGGGGCGGCCGAGCAGTACTTC.

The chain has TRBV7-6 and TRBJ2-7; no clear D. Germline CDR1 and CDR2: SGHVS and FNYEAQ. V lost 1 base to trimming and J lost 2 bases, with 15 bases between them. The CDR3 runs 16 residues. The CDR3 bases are TGTGCCAGCAGCTTAGGTACCGGGTCCTCGACCTACGAGCAGTACTTC. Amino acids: CASSLGTGSSTYEQYF.

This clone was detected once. Written as DNA, the CDR3 is TGTGCCAGCAGCTCAACCCGGGGCTCTGGAAACACCATATATTTT. Its translation: CASSSTRGSGNTIYF. J is TRBJ1-3 and V is TRBV7-6; D ambiguous. Germline V gene data show CDR1 as SGHVS and CDR2 as FNYEAQ. CDR3 length: 15 amino acids. The ends were cut back, 4 bases at V and 0 bases at J, with 10 bases in the middle.

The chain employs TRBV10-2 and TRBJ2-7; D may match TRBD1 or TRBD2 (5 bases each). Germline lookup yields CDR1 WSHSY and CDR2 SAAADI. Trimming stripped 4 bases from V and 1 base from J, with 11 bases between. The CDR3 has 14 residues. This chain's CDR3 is CASSVGTASYEQYF. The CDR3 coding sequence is TGCGCCAGCAGTGTGGGGACGGCTTCCTACGAGCAGTACTTC.

The CDR3 nucleotides are TGCGCCAGCAGCCAACGTGGGGCAGGGGGCGTGAACACTGAAGCTTTCTTT. Translation gives CASSQRGAGGVNTEAFF. J is TRBJ1-1 and V is TRBV4-1, with TRBD1 matching over 8 bases. Per germline, CDR1 MGHRA and CDR2 YSYEKL. This CDR3 region has 17 residues. V shed 2 bases, J shed 0 bases, and the junction held 8 bases outside the gene matches.

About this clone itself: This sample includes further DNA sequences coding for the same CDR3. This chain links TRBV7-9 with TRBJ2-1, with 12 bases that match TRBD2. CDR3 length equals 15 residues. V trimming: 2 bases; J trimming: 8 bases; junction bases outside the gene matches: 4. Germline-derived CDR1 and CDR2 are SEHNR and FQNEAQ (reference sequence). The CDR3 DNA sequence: TGTGCCAGCAGCTTACTAGCGGGAGGGCCCCATGAGCAGTTCTTC. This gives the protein CASSLLAGGPHEQFF.

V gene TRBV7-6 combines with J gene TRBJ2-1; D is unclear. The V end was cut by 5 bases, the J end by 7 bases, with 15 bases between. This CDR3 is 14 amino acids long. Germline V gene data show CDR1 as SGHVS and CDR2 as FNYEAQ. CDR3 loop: CASSHTQMGNEQFF. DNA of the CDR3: TGTGCCAGCAGCCATACCCAGATGGGTAATGAGCAGTTCTTC.

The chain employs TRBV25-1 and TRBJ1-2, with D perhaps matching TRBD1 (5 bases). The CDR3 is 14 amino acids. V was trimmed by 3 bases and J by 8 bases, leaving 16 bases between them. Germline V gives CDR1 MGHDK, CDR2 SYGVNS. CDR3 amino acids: CASSEGGSLLGYTF. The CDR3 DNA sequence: TGTGCCAGCAGTGAGGGGGGGTCTCTTCTCGGCTACACCTTC.

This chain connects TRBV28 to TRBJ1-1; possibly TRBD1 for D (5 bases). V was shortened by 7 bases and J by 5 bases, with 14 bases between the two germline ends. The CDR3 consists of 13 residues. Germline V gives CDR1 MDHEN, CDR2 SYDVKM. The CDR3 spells CASTGGLGTEAFF. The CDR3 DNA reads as TGTGCCAGCACTGGGGGGTTGGGGACTGAAGCTTTCTTT.

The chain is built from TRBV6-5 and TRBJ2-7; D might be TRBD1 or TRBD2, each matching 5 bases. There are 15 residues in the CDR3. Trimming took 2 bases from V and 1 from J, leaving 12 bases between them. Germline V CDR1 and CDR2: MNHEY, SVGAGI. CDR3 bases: TGTGCCAGCAGTTACGGGGGTTACGAATCCTACGAGCAGTACTTC. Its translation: CASSYGGYESYEQYF.

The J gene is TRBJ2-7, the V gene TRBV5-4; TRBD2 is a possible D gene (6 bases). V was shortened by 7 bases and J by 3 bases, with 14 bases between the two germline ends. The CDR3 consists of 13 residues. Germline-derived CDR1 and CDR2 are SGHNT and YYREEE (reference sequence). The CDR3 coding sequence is TGTGCCAGCGGGGGGACCTTGGACTACGAGCAGTACTTC. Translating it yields CASGGTLDYEQYF.

CDR3 coding DNA: TGCGCCAGCAGCCAGGCCAATCTCGTAGGGGGCGAGGGCTACACCTTC. Protein product: CASSQANLVGGEGYTF. This sequence joins TRBV4-1 and TRBJ1-2; 7 positions agree with TRBD1. The ends lost 3 bases at V and 8 bases at J; junction bases unmatched: 15. This CDR3 region has 16 residues. The V gene's germline CDR1 is MGHRA and CDR2 YSYEKL.

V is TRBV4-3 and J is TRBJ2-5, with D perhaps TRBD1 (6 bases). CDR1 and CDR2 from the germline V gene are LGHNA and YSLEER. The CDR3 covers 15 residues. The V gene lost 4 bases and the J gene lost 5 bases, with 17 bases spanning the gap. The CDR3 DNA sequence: TGCGCCAGCAGCCGCGTACAGGGCCACGCGGAGACCCAGTACTTC. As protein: CASSRVQGHAETQYF.

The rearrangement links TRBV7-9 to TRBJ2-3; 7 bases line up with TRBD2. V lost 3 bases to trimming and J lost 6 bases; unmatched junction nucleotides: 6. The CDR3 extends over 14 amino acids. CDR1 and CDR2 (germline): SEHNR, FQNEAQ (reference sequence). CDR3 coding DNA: TGTGCCAGCAGCTTTGTACTCGGGGGGGATACGCAGTATTTT. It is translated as CASSFVLGGDTQYF.

In nucleotides, the CDR3 is TGCGCCAGCAGCCAAGTGGGGGGGGAGAATAATCACTTCTTC. It is translated as CASSQVGGENNHFF. V usage is TRBV4-1 and J usage is TRBJ2-1; TRBD2 matches at 7 bases. Germline V CDR1 and CDR2: MGHRA, YSYEKL. This CDR3 has 14 amino acids. After removal of 1 base from V and 16 bases from J, the junction contained 13 bases not matched to a gene.

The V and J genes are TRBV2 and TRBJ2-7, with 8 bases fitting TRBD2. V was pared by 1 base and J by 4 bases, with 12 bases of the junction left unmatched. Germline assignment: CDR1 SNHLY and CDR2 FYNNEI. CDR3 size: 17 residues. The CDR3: CASSEEGTRRIVYEQYF. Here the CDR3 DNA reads TGTGCCAGCAGTGAAGAGGGGACTAGGAGGATAGTGTACGAGCAGTACTTC.

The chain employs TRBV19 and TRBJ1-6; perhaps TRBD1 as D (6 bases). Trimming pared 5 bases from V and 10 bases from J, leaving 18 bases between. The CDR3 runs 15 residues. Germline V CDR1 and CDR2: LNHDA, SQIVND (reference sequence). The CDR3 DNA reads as TGTGCCAGTAGTCCTTATACAGGGAAAGGATCACCCCTCCACTTT. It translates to CASSPYTGKGSPLHF.

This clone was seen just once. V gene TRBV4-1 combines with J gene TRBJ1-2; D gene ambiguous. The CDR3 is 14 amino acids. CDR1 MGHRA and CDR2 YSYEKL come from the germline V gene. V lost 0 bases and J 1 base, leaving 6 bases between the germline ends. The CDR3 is CASSQEEFNYGYTF. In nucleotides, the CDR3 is TGCGCCAGCAGCCAAGAGGAGTTTAACTATGGCTACACCTTC.